This is a list of T cell receptor beta chains from one sample in a study of regulatory T cells in long-lasting Graves disease. TCRdb re-called the multiplex PCR reads with MiXCR, one entry per CDR3 protein. The sample contains approximately 400,000 distinct CDR3 sequences, roughly 10% of which appear only once. The same data also contributed to another study, on T cells in Graves' hyperthyroidism and ophthalmopathy.

Sequencing used peripheral blood mononuclear cells (PBMCs), obtained at new diagnosis, from a patient treated with antithyroid drugs. The receptors here all came from a young woman with Graves disease. Both conserved end residues are part of each CDR3. The D gene is left open where the match is weak. Expanded clones are given a class, and other clones once, few, many or no size at all.

D gene	V gene	clone size	J gene	CDR3 DNA	CDR3 protein
TRBD2	TRBV7-2	.	TRBJ2-7	TGTGCCAGCAGCACTTTTAGGGGAGGGTCTCTTTGGGTGGAGCAGTACTTC	CASSTFRGGSLWVEQYF
.	TRBV2	many	TRBJ1-1	TGTGCCAGCATCGCCAGGGGACCGAACACTGAAGCTTTCTTT	CASIARGPNTEAFF
.	TRBV5-1	many	TRBJ1-1	TGCGCCAGCAGCTCGGGCGATTGGACTGAAGCTTTCTTT	CASSSGDWTEAFF
.	TRBV29-1	.	TRBJ1-2	TGCAGCGTTGAAGGAGGTCCCACTAACTATGGCTACACCTTC	CSVEGGPTNYGYTF
.	TRBV15	many	TRBJ1-6	TGTGCCACCAGCAGAGATATTCGAGGGGGTTCACCCCTCCACTTT	CATSRDIRGGSPLHF
.	TRBV7-8	many	TRBJ1-1	TGTGCCAGCAGCTTTGCCGTTGGGGGGGCCGGGGACACTGAAGCTTTCTTT	CASSFAVGGAGDTEAFF
.	TRBV28	many	TRBJ1-2	TGTGCCAGCAGTTTACCAGCAGGGGCCCTATCTAACTATGGCTACACCTTC	CASSLPAGALSNYGYTF
TRBD1	TRBV13	many	TRBJ2-7	TGTGCCAGCGCCGTGGACAGGGACTACGAGCAGTACTTC	CASAVDRDYEQYF
TRBD1	TRBV12-3/TRBV12-4	many	TRBJ1-5	TGTGCCAGCAGTCGTAGGACAGGGAGGCGCAATCAGCCCCAGCATTTT	CASSRRTGRRNQPQHF
.	TRBV2	many	TRBJ2-1	TGTGCCAGCAGTGCTCCCGAGACAGACTACAATGAGCAGTTCTTC	CASSAPETDYNEQFF
.	TRBV20-1	many	TRBJ2-3	TGCAGTGCTAGAGATTATTGGGGTCGGGAGCAGTCAGATACGCAGTATTTT	CSARDYWGREQSDTQYF